This TCR beta chain is from a study of Ad26.COV2.S vaccination and SARS-CoV-2 variants. The treatment: about 20 received Ad26.COV2.S at low or high dose, single or two shots; five or six received placebo; per-sample allocation not given. Specimen acquisition occurred on day 63 following the initial vaccine or placebo injection. Study-wide results and limits: Post-vaccination breadth of spike-specific CD8+ and CD4+ T cell responses was reportedly substantial.

In the case of this clone: What it binds is not known.

TCRdb's copy holds only in-frame clones and misses some; the assay was immunoSEQ multiplex PCR. This table has roughly 500,000 clones, nearly 90% appearing once. This TCR came from a person between 18 and 60 years old who received the Ad26.COV2.S COVID-19 vaccine or a placebo. The source material was peripheral blood, sampled in a trial of Ad26.COV2.S vaccine versus placebo.

CDR3 coding DNA: TGTGCCACCGGCGTAGGAGGGAATGAAAAACTGTTTTTT. It encodes CATGVGGNEKLFF. V is TRBV10-3 and J is TRBJ1-4; D not resolved. Trimming pared 10 bases from V and 5 bases from J, leaving 14 bases between. There are 13 residues in the CDR3. Germline V gene data show CDR1 as ENHRY and CDR2 as SYGVKD.